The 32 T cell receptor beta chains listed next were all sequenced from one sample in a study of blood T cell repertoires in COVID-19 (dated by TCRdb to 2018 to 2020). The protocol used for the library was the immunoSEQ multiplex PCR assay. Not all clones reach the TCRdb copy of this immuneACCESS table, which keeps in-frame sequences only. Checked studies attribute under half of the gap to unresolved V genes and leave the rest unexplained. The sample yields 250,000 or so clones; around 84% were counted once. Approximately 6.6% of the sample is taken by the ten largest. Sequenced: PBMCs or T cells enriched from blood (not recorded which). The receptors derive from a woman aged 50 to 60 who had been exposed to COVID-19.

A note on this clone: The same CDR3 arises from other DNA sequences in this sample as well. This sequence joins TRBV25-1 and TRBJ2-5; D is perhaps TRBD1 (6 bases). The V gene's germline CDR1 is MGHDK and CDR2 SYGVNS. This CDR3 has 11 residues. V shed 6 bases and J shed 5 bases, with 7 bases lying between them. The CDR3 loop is CASSRGETQYF. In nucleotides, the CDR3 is TGTGCCAGCAGCAGGGGCGAGACCCAGTACTTC. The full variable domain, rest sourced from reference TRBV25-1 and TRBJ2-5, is EADIYQTPRYLVIGTGKKITLECSQTMGHDKMYWYQQDPGMELHLIHYSYGVNSTEKGDLSSESTVSRIRTEHFPLTLESARPSHTSQYLCASSRGETQYFGPGTRLLVL.

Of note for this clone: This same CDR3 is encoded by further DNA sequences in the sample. The CDR3 loop reads CASGLAGNQPQHF. Written as DNA, the CDR3 is TGTGCTAGTGGTTTGGCAGGGAATCAGCCCCAGCATTTT. The chain has TRBV12-5 and TRBJ1-5; weak D call: TRBD1 (5 bases). Germline values: CDR1 LGHNT, CDR2 FRNRAP. The V end lost 1 base, the J end lost 4 bases, and 5 bases lay between the germline ends. The CDR3 spans 13 residues.

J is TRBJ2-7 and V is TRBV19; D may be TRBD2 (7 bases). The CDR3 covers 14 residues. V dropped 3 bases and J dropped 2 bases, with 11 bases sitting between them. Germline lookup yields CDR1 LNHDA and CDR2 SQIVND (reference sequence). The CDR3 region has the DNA TGTGCCAGTAGTATCGGGGGGACAACCTACGAGCAGTACTTC. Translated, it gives CASSIGGTTYEQYF.

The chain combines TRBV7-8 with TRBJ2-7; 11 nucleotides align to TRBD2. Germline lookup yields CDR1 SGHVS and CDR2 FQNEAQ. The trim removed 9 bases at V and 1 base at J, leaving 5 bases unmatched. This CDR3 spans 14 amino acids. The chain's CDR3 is CASSTSGVSYEQYF. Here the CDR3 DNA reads TGTGCCAGTTCGACTAGCGGGGTATCCTACGAGCAGTACTTC.

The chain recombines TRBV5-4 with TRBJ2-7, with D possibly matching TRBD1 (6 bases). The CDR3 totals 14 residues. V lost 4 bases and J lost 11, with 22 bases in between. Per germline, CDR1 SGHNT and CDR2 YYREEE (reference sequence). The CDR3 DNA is TGTGCCAGCAGCGTTGGGACCCTCGGGAACAGGGAGTACTTC. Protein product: CASSVGTLGNREYF.

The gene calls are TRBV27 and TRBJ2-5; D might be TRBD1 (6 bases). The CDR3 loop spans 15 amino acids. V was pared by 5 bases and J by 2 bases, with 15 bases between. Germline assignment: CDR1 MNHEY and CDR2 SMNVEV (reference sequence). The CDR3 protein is CASSPRQAPQETQYF. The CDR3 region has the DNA TGTGCCAGCAGTCCCCGACAGGCTCCACAAGAGACCCAGTACTTC.

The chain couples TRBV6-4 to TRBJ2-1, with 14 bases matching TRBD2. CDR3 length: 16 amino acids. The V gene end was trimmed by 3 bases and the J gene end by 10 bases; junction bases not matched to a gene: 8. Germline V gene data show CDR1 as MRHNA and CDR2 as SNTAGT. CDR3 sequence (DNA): TGTGCCAGCAGTGATGATGGGACTAGCGGGGGTGGAGAGCAGTTCTTC. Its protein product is CASSDDGTSGGGEQFF.

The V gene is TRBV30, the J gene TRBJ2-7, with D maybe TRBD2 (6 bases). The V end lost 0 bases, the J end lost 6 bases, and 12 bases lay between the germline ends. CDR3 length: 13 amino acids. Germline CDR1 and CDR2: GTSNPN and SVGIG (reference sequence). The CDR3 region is CAWSVRGRGEQYF. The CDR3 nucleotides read TGTGCCTGGAGTGTACGGGGGAGAGGCGAGCAGTACTTC.

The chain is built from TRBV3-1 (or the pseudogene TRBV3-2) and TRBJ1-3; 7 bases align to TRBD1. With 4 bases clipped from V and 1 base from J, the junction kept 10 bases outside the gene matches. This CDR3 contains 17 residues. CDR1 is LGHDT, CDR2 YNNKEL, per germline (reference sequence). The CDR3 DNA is TGTGCCAGCAGCCCTCTCGGGGGCAGGGGGTCTGGAAACACCATATATTTT. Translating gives CASSPLGGRGSGNTIYF.

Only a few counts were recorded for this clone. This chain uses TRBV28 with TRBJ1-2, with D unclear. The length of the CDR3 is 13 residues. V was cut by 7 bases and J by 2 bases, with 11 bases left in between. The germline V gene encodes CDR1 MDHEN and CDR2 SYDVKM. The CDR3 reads CASITGGNYGYTF. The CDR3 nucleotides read TGTGCCAGCATCACCGGAGGGAACTATGGCTACACCTTC.

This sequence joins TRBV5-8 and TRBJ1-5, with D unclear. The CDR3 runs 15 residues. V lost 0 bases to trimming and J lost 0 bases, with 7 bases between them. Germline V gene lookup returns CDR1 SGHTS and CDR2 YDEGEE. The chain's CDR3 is CASSLDGDSNQPQHF. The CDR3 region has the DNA TGTGCCAGCAGCTTGGACGGTGATAGCAATCAGCCCCAGCATTTT.

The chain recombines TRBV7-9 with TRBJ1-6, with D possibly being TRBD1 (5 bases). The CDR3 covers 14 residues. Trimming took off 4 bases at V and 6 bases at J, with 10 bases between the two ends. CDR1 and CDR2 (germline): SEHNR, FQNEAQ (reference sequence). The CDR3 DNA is TGTGCCAGCAGCTGGGGGGGAGTTAATTCACCCCTCCACTTT. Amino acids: CASSWGGVNSPLHF.

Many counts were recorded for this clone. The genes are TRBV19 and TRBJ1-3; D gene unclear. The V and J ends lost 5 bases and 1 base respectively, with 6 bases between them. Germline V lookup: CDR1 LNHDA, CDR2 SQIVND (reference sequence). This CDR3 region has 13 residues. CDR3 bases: TGTGCCAGTAGTCTGCGATCTGGAAACACCATATATTTT. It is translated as CASSLRSGNTIYF.

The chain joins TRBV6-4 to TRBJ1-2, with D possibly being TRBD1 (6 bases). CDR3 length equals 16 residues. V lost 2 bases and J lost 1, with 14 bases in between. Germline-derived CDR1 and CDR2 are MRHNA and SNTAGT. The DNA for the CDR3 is TGTGCCAGCAGTGACGGACCCAGGGGCTTTAACTATGGCTACACCTTC. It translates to CASSDGPRGFNYGYTF.

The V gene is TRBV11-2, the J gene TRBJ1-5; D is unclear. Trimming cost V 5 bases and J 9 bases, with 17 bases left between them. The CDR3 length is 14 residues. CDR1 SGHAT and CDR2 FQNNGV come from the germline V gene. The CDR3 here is CASSPREGLGPQHF. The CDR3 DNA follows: TGTGCCAGCAGCCCAAGGGAGGGTCTGGGGCCCCAGCATTTT.

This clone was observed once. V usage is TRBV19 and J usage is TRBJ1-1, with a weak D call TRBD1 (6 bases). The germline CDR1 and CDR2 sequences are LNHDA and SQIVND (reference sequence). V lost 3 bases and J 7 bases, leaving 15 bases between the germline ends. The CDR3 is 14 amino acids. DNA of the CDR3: TGTGCCAGTAGTATTGCCCGCGGGGGGCTTGAAGCTTTCTTT. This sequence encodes CASSIARGGLEAFF.

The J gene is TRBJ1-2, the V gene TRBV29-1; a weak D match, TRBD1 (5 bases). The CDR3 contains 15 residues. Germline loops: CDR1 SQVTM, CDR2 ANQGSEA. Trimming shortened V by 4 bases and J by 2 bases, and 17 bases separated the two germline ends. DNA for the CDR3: TGCAGCGTTGGCGGGACGGGCAGTTCGAACTATGGCTACACCTTC. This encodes CSVGGTGSSNYGYTF.

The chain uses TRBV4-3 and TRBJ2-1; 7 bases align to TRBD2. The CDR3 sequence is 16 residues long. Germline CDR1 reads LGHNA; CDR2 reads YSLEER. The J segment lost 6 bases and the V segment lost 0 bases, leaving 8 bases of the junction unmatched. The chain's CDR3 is CASSQDSRLASNEQFF. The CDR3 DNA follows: TGCGCCAGCAGCCAAGATTCGAGACTAGCCTCCAATGAGCAGTTCTTC.

Written as DNA, the CDR3 is TGTGCCAGCAGCGATGGACAGGGCCAGCCCCAGCATTTT. It codes for CASSDGQGQPQHF. The chain uses TRBV7-8 and TRBJ1-5; 8 nucleotides agree with TRBD1. CDR3 length equals 13 residues. CDR1 and CDR2 from the germline V gene are SGHVS and FQNEAQ. V shed 5 bases and J 7 bases; nucleotides not matched to a gene: 4.

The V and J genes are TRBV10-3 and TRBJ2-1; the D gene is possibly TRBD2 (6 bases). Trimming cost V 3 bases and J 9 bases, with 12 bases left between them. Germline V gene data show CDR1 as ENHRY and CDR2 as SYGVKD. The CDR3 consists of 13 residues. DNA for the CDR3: TGTGCCATCAGTGATCTCGGGAGCGCTGAGCAGTTCTTC. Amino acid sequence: CAISDLGSAEQFF.

In DNA, the CDR3 is TGTGCCAGCAGCTTTTCCAGGGCAAACTATGGCTACACCTTC. This gives the protein CASSFSRANYGYTF. This chain links TRBV11-1 with TRBJ1-2, with D perhaps TRBD1 (5 bases). CDR1 is SGHAT and CDR2 is FQDESV in the germline V gene (reference sequence). The germline V and J ends were trimmed by 3 bases and 2 bases, with 10 bases remaining between them. This CDR3 has 14 residues.

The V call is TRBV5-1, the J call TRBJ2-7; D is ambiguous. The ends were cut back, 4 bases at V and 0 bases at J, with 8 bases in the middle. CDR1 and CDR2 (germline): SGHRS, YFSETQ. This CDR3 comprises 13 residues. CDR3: CASSPLSSYEQYF. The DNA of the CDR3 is TGCGCCAGCAGCCCCCTTAGCTCCTACGAGCAGTACTTC.

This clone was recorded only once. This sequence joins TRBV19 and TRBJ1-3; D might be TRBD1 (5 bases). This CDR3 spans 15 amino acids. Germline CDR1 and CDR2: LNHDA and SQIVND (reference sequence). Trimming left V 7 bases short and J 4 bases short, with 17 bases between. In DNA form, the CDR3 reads TGTGCCAGTACTCCTCGGGGGGGAGCAGGAAACACCATATATTTT. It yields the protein CASTPRGGAGNTIYF.

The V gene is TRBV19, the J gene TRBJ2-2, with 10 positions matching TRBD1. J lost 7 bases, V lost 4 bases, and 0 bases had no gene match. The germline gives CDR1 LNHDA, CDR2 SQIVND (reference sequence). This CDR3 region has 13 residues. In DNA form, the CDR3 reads TGTGCCAGTAGTAGGGACAGGGGCGGGGAGCTGTTTTTT. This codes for CASSRDRGGELFF. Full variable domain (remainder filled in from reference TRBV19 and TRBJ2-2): DGGITQSPKYLFRKEGQNVTLSCEQNLNHDAMYWYRQDPGQGLRLIYYSQIVNDFQKGDIAEGYSVSREKKESFPLTVTSAQKNPTAFYLCASSRDRGGELFFGEGSRLTVL.

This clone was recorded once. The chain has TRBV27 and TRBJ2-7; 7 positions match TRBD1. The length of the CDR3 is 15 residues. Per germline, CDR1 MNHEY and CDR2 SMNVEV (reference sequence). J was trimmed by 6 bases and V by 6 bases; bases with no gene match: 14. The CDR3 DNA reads TGTGCCAGCAGCTACTTGACAGGGAGAGGAGGCGAGCAGTACTTC. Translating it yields CASSYLTGRGGEQYF.

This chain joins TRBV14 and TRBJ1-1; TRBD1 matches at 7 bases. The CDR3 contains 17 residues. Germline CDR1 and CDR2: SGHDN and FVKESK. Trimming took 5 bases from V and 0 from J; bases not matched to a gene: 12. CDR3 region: CASSGFIDRAMNTEAFF. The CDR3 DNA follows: TGTGCCAGCAGCGGATTCATCGACAGGGCCATGAACACTGAAGCTTTCTTT.

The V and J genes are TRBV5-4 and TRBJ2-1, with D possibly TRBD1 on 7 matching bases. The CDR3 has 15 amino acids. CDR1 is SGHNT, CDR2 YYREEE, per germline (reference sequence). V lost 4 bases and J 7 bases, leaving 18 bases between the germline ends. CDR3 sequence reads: CASSPTQGRINEQFF. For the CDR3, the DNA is TGTGCCAGCAGCCCGACACAGGGGAGGATAAATGAGCAGTTCTTC.

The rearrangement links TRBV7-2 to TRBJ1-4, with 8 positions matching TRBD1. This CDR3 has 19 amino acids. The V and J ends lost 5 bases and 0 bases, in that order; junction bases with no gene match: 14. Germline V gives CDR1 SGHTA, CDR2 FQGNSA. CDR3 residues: CASSPKPRGQATTNEKLFF. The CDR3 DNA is TGTGCCAGCAGCCCCAAGCCCCGGGGACAGGCGACAACTAATGAAAAACTGTTTTTT.

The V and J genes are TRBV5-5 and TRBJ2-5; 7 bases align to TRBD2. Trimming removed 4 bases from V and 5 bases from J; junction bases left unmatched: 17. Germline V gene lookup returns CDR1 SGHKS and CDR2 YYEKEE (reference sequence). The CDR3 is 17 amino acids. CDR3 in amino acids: CASSQNVGGVAVETQYF. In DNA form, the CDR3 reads TGTGCCAGCAGCCAAAATGTTGGGGGGGTGGCTGTGGAGACCCAGTACTTC.

The CDR3 region is CASSLATQAYEQYF. CDR3 sequence (DNA): TGTGCCAGCAGCTTAGCCACACAAGCGTACGAGCAGTACTTC. The chain carries TRBV7-9 and TRBJ2-7; no definite D call. Germline CDR1 is SEHNR and CDR2 is FQNEAQ (reference sequence). The V end lost 0 bases, the J end lost 4 bases, and 10 bases lay between the germline ends. The CDR3 spans 14 residues.

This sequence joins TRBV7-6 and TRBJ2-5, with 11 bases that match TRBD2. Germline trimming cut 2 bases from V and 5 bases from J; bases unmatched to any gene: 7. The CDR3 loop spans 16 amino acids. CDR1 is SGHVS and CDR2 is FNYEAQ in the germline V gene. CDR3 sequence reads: CASSLRSASGGETQYF. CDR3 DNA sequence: TGTGCCAGCAGCTTACGTTCGGCTAGCGGGGGGGAGACCCAGTACTTC.

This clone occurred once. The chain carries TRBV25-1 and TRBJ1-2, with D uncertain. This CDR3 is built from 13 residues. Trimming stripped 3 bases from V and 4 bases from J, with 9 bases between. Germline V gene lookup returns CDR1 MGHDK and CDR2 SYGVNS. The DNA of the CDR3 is TGTGCCAGCAGTGAGATGAACTTCTATGGCTACACCTTC. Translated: CASSEMNFYGYTF.